Listed here are 3 T cell receptor beta chains from one sample, sequenced in a study of CD8+CD57+ T cells in acquired aplastic anemia. Template material for TCR beta VDJ and CDR3 profiling consisted of genomic DNA. From the reads, TCRdb called clonotypes with MiXCR, one entry per CDR3 protein. The sample comprises 250,000 to 300,000 distinct CDR3 sequences, approximately 56% of which are singletons, and 6.5% to 10% rests with the top ten. Specimen: sorted CD4+, CD8+, or CD8+CD57+ T cells (not recorded which) from PBMCs. The source is a human donor with severe aplastic anemia or a healthy control (not recorded which).

This clonotype was detected only once. This chain joins TRBV20-1 and TRBJ1-1; TRBD1 agrees at 8 bases. J gave up 4 bases and V 8 bases, and 15 bases lay outside the gene matches. Germline V lookup: CDR1 DFQATT, CDR2 SNEGSKA (reference sequence). This CDR3 is 15 amino acids long. The CDR3, as DNA: TGCAGTTCTGACCCTCGGACAGGGATAGGCACTGAAGCTTTCTTT. It specifies CSSDPRTGIGTEAFF.

This clonotype was detected ten times or more. This chain uses TRBV20-1 with TRBJ2-4; 10 bases match TRBD1. The CDR3 covers 17 residues. Germline CDR1 is DFQATT and CDR2 is SNEGSKA (reference sequence). The J segment lost 0 bases and the V segment lost 3 bases, leaving 8 bases of the junction unmatched. The CDR3 spells CSASRTGGELAKNIQYF. The CDR3 nucleotides are TGCAGTGCTAGCCGGACAGGGGGGGAATTAGCCAAAAACATTCAGTACTTC.

This chain uses TRBV7-9 with TRBJ1-5; D remains ambiguous. This CDR3 spans 17 amino acids. V was cut by 3 bases and J by 0 bases, with 15 bases left in between. Germline loops: CDR1 SEHNR, CDR2 FQNEAQ (reference sequence). DNA for the CDR3: TGTGCCAGCAGCTTGTATTCCAGTCCTGATAGCAATCAGCCCCAGCATTTT. Translation gives CASSLYSSPDSNQPQHF.